The entry that follows covers one T cell receptor (beta chain) sequence. Only in-frame clones appear in the TCRdb table, and some are missing; sequencing was by immunoSEQ multiplex PCR. The table lists about 38,000 clones, 91% of them singletons. The data were obtained in a study of T cell changes during pregnancy in multiple sclerosis. The material sequenced was CD8+ T cells from peripheral blood mononuclear cells, taken after pregnancy. The sequence came from a female donor with multiple sclerosis, enrolled in a pregnancy study.

CDR3 DNA sequence: TGTGCCAGCAGCGTAGATCGGACAGGGGGCGCAGAAAATTATGGCTACACCTTC. Residues: CASSVDRTGGAENYGYTF. The rearrangement uses TRBV9 and TRBJ1-2; 11 nucleotides match TRBD1. Germline lookup yields CDR1 SGDLS and CDR2 YYNGEE. Trimming removed 0 bases from V and 5 bases from J; junction bases left unmatched: 12. The CDR3 has 18 amino acids. Variable domain in full (rest from reference TRBV9 and TRBJ1-2): DSGVTQTPKHLITATGQRVTLRCSPRSGDLSVYWYQQSLDQGLQFLIQYYNGEERAKGNILERFSAQQFPDLHSELNLSSLELGDSALYFCASSVDRTGGAENYGYTFGSGTRLTVV.